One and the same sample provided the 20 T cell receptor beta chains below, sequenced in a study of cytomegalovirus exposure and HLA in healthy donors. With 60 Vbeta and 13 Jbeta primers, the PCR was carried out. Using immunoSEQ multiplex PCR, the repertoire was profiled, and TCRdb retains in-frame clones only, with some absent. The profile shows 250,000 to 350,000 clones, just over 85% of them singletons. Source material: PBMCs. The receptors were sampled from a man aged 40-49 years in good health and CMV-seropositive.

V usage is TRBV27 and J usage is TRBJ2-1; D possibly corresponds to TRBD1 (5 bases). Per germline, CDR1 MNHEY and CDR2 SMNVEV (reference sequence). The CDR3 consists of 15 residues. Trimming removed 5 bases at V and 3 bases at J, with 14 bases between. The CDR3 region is CASSPRQRIYNEQFF. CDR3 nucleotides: TGTGCCAGCAGTCCAAGACAGAGGATCTACAATGAGCAGTTCTTC.

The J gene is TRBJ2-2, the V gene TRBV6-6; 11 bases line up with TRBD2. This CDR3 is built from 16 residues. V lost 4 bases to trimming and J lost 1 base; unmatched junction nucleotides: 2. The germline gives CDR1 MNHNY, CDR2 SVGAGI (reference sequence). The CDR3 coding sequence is TGTGCCAGCAGTTTAGGGACTAGCGGGAACACCGGGGAGCTGTTTTTT. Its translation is CASSLGTSGNTGELFF.

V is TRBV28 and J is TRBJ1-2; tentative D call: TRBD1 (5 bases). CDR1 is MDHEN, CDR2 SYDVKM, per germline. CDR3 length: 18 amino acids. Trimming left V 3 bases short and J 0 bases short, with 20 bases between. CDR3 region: CASSFLGNRQIANYGYTF. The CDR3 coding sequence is TGTGCCAGCAGTTTTTTGGGGAACAGACAGATAGCTAACTATGGCTACACCTTC.

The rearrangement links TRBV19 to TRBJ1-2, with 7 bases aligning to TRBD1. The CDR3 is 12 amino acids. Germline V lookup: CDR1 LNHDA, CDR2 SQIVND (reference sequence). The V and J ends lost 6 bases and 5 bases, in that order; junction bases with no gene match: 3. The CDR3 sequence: CASRGTVYGYTF. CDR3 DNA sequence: TGTGCCAGTAGGGGGACAGTTTATGGCTACACCTTC.

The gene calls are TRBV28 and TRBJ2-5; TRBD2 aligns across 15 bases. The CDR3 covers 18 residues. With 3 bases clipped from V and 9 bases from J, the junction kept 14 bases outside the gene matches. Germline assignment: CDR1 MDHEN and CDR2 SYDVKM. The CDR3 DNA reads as TGTGCCAGCAGTTTCGGACTAGCGGGAGGGCCCGGGATGTTCGCCCAGTACTTC. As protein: CASSFGLAGGPGMFAQYF.

Written as DNA, the CDR3 is TGTGCCAGCAGTTTATGGAGGGTTAGGACTGAAAAACTGTTTTTT. Residues: CASSLWRVRTEKLFF. This rearrangement joins TRBV28 to TRBJ1-4, with no clear D. Looked up from germline, CDR1 is MDHEN and CDR2 is SYDVKM. CDR3 length equals 15 residues. The V end was cut by 0 bases, the J end by 7 bases, with 12 bases between.

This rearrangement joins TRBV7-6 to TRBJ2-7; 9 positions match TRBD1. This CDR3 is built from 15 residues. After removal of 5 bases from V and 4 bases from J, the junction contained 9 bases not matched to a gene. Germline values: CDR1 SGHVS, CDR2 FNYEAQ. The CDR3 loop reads CASSARDRATYEQYF. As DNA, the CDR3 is TGTGCCAGCAGCGCCCGGGACAGGGCCACTTACGAGCAGTACTTC.

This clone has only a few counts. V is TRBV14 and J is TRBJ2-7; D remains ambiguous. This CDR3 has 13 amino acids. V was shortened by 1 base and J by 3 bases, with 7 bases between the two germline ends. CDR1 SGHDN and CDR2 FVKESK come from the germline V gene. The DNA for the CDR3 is TGTGCCAGCAGCCAAGGTCCCTACTACGAGCAGTACTTC. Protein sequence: CASSQGPYYEQYF.

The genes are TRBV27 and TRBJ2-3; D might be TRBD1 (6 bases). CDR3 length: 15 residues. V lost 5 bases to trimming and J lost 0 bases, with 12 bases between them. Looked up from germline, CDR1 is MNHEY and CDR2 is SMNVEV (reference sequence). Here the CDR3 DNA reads TGTGCCAGCAGTCGACGGGACATTAGCACAGATACGCAGTATTTT. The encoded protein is CASSRRDISTDTQYF.

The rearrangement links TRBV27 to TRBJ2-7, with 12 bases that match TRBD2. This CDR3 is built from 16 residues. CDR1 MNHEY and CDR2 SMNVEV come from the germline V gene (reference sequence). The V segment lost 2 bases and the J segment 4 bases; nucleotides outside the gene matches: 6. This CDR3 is CASSLRETSGRYEQYF. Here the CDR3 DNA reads TGTGCCAGCAGTTTAAGGGAGACTAGCGGGAGATACGAGCAGTACTTC.

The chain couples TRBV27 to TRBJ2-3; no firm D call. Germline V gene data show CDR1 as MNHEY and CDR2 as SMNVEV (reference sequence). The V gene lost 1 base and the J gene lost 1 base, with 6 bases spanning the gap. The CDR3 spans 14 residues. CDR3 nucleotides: TGTGCCAGCAGTTTATTTTTCGGCACAGATACGCAGTATTTT. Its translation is CASSLFFGTDTQYF.

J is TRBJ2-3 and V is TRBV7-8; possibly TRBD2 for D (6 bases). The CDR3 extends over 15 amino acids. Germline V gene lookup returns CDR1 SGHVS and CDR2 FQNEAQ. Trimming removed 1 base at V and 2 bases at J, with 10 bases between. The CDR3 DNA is TGTGCCAGCAGCTTAGTCGGGACTTACACAGATACGCAGTATTTT. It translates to CASSLVGTYTDTQYF.

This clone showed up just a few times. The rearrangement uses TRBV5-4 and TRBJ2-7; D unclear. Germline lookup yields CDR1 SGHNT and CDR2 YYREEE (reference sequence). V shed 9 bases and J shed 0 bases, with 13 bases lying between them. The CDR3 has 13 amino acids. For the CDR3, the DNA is TGTGCCACCGGCAGCGAGCCCTCCTACGAGCAGTACTTC. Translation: CATGSEPSYEQYF.

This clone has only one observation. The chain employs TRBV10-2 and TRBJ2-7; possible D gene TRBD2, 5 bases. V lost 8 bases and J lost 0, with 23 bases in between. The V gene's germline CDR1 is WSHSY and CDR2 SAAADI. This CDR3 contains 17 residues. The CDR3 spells CASLPGLSESPSYEQYF. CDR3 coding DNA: TGCGCCAGCTTACCTGGACTGAGCGAGAGTCCCTCCTACGAGCAGTACTTC.

The CDR3 sequence is CASRPWTSSTDTQYF. CDR3 nucleotides: TGTGCCAGCAGACCGTGGACTAGCTCAACGGATACGCAGTATTTT. The V and J genes are TRBV27 and TRBJ2-3, with 8 nucleotides matching TRBD2. This CDR3 is built from 15 residues. Germline-derived CDR1 and CDR2 are MNHEY and SMNVEV (reference sequence). V lost 6 bases to trimming and J lost 6 bases; unmatched junction nucleotides: 11.

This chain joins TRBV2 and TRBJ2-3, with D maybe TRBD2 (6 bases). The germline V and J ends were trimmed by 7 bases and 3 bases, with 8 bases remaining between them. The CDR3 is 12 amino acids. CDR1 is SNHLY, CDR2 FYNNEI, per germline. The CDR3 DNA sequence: TGTGCCAGCATAGGAGGGACAGATACGCAGTATTTT. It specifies CASIGGTDTQYF.

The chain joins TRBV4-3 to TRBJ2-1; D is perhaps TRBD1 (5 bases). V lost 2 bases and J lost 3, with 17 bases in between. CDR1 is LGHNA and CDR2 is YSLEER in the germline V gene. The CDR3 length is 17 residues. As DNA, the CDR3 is TGCGCCAGCAGCCAAATGTTACCAGGGCCCGTCTACAATGAGCAGTTCTTC. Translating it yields CASSQMLPGPVYNEQFF.

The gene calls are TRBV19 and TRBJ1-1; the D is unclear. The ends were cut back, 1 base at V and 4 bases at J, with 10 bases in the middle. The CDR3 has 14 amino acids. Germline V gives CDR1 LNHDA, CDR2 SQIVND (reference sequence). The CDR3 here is CASSIGGSGTEAFF. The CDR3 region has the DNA TGTGCCAGTAGTATAGGAGGGTCGGGCACTGAAGCTTTCTTT.

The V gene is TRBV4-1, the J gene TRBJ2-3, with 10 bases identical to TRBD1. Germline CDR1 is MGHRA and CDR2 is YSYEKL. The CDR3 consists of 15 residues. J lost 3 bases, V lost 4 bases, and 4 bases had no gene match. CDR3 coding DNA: TGCGCCAGCAGCCCTAGACAGGGGGCAACAGATACGCAGTATTTT. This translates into CASSPRQGATDTQYF.

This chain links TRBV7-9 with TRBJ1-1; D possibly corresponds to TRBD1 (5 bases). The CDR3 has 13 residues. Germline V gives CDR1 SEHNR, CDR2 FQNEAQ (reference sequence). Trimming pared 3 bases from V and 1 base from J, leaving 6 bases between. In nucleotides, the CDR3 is TGTGCCAGCAGCTTTAGGGGGAACACTGAAGCTTTCTTT. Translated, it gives CASSFRGNTEAFF.